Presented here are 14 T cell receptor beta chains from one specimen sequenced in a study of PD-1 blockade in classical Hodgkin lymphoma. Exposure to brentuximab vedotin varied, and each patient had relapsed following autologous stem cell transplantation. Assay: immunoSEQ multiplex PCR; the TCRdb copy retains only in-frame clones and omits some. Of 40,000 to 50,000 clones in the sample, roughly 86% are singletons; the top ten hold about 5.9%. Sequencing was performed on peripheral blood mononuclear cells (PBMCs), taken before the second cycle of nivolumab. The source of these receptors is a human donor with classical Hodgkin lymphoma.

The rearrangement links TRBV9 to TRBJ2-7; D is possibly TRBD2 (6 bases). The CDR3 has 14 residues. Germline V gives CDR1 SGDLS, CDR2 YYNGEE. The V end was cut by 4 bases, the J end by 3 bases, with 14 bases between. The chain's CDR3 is CASSPGLIFYEQYF. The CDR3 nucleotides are TGTGCCAGCAGCCCGGGACTGATTTTCTACGAGCAGTACTTC.

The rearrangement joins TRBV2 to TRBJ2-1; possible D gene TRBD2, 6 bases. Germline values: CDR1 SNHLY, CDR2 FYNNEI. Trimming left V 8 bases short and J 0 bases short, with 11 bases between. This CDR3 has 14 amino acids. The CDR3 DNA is TGTGCCAGCGATAGCGGAAGCTCCTACAATGAGCAGTTCTTC. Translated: CASDSGSSYNEQFF.

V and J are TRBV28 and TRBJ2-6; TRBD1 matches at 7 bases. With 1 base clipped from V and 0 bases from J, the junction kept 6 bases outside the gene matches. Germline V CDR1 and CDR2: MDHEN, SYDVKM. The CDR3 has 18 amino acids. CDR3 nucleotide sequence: TGTGCCAGCAGTTTATTACAGGGGATCGGCTCTGGGGCCAACGTCCTGACTTTC. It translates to CASSLLQGIGSGANVLTF.

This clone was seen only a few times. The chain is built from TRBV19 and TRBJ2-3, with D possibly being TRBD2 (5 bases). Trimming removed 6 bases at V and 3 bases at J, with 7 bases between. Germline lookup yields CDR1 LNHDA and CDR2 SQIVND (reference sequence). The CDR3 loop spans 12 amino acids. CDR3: CASSWETDTQYF. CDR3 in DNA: TGTGCCAGTAGCTGGGAGACAGATACGCAGTATTTT. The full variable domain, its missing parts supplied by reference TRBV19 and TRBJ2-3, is DGGITQSPKYLFRKEGQNVTLSCEQNLNHDAMYWYRQDPGQGLRLIYYSQIVNDFQKGDIAEGYSVSREKKESFPLTVTSAQKNPTAFYLCASSWETDTQYFGPGTRLTVL.

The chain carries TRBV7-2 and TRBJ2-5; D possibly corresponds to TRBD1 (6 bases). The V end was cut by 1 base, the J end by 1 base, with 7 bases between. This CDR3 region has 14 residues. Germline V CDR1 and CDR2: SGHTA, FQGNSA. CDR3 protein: CASSLGGRQETQYF. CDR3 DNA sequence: TGTGCCAGCAGCTTAGGGGGGCGCCAAGAGACCCAGTACTTC.

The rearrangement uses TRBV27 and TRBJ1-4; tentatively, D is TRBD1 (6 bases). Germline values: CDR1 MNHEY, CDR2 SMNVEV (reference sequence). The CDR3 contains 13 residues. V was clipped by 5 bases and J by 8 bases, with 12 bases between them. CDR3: CASSVQGEEKLFF. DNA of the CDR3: TGTGCCAGCAGTGTACAGGGTGAGGAAAAACTGTTTTTT.

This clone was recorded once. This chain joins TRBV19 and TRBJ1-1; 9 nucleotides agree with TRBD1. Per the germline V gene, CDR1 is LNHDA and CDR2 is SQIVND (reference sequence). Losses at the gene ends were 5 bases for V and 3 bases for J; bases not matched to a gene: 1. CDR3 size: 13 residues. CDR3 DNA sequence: TGTGCCAGTAGTGGGACAGGGTACACTGAAGCTTTCTTT. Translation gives CASSGTGYTEAFF.

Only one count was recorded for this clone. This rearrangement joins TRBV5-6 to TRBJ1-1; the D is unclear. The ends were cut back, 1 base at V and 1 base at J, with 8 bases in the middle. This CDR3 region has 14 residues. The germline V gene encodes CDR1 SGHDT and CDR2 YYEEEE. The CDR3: CASSLPTGNTEAFF. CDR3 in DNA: TGTGCCAGCAGCTTGCCGACTGGGAACACTGAAGCTTTCTTT.

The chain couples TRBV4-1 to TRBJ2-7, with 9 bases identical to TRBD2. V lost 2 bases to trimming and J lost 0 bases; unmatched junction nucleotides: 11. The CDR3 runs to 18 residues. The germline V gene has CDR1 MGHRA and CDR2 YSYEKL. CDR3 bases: TGCGCCAGCAGCCAAACGGGCAGCGGGAGGCAAAGCTCCTACGAGCAGTACTTC. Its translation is CASSQTGSGRQSSYEQYF.

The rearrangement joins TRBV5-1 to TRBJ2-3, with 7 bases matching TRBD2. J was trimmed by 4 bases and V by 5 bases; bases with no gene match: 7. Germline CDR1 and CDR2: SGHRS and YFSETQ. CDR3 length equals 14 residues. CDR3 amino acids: CASRTGTISDTQYF. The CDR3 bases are TGCGCCAGCAGAACCGGGACTATATCAGATACGCAGTATTTT.

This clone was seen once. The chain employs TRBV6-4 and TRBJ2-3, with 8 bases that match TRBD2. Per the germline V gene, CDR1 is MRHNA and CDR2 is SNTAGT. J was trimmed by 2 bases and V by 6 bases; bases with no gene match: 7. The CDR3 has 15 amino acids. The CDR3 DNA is TGTGCCAGCAGCGAATCGGGGGGGGCCACAGATACGCAGTATTTT. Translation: CASSESGGATDTQYF.

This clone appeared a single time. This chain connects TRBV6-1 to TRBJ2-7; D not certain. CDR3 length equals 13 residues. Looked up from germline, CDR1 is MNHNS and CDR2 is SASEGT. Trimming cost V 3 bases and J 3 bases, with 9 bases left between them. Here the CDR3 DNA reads TGTGCCAGCAGTGAGGCTCTTTTCTACGAGCAGTACTTC. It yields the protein CASSEALFYEQYF.

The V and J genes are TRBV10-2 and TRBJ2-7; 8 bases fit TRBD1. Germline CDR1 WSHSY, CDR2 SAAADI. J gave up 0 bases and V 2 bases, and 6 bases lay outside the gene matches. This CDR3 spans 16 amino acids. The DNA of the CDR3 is TGCGCCAGCAGTGAGCCGGGACAGGTCCGCTCCTACGAGCAGTACTTC. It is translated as CASSEPGQVRSYEQYF.

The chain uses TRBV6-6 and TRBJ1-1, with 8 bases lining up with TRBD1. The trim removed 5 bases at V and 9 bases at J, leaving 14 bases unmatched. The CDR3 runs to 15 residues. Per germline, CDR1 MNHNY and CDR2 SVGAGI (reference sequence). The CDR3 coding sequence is TGTGCCAGCAGTGACCACGGACAGGGATTTGATAAAGCTTTCTTT. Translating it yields CASSDHGQGFDKAFF.